One sample yielded the 3 T cell receptor beta chains listed below, sequenced in a study of CD8 T cells in Susac syndrome (dated by TCRdb to the late 2010s). The receptor library was made with the immunoSEQ multiplex PCR assay. RNA was extracted using the RNeasy kit, and roughly 0.45 to 1 ug of the RNA was reverse transcribed with random hexamers. The public reads were quality trimmed at Q25 with fastp and then assembled into clones with MiXCR by TCRdb, keeping productive beta chains. Entries that share a CDR3 protein sequence are merged under the most common genes and DNA. The sample table holds about 53,000 distinct CDR3 sequences, of which 85% to 95% were seen once. In total, the top ten clones hold approximately 0.8% of the sample. Material for sequencing was CD8+ T cells from PBMCs. Receptors originate from a human donor with Susac syndrome.

This clonotype showed up just once. The chain joins TRBV7-9 to TRBJ1-2, with a weak D call TRBD1 (6 bases). V was clipped by 5 bases and J by 5 bases, with 12 bases between them. Germline assignment: CDR1 SEHNR and CDR2 FQNEAQ (reference sequence). The CDR3 totals 13 residues. CDR3 in DNA: TGTGCCAGCAGCCTCCTGGACAGATATGGCTACACCTTC. Translation: CASSLLDRYGYTF.

This clonotype has only one observation. The V gene is TRBV20-1, the J gene TRBJ2-1; D remains unclear. Trimming took 3 bases from V and 8 from J, leaving 14 bases between them. Germline V gene lookup returns CDR1 DFQATT and CDR2 SNEGSKA (reference sequence). The CDR3 extends over 13 amino acids. As DNA, the CDR3 is TGCAGTGCTAGCTACGGAGCCCAGGATGAGCAGTTCTTC. It encodes CSASYGAQDEQFF.

V gene TRBV9 combines with J gene TRBJ2-1; a weak D match, TRBD2 (6 bases). V was clipped by 7 bases and J by 7 bases, with 9 bases between them. The CDR3 is 11 residues long. Germline V gene sequence: CDR1 SGDLS, CDR2 YYNGEE. The CDR3, as DNA: TGTGCCAGCGGAGGGGATAATGAGCAGTTCTTC. It translates to CASGGDNEQFF.